The source of this T cell receptor (beta chain) is a study of blood T cell repertoires in COVID-19 (dated by TCRdb to the early 2020s). About the investigation overall: Collaborator samples came from the United States, Italy and Spain and covered acute and convalescent phases of COVID-19. The material from the prospective study consisted of cDNA or gDNA derived from T cells, B-cell-depleted T cells, or PBMCs. Subjects who had been exposed to COVID-19, were actively infected with it, or had recovered from it provided the deeply sampled blood TCRbeta repertoires that made up the dataset. The repertoires were released in a freely available public database intended as a resource for research on the immune response to SARS-CoV-2. Samples came from the ongoing ImmuneRACE study (first 160 participants) plus 1,254 subjects from 6 global collaborators. Sample metadata almost always included a de-identified subject ID, COVID-19 status, age in years and sex. Where available, HLA class I and class II types were taken from metadata supplied by the sample provider and were not determined by assay-based typing.

Sequences PRHDT (CDR1) and FYEKMQ (CDR2) are obtained from the germline V gene (reference sequence). The CDR3 contains 15 residues, cysteine and phenylalanine counted. The entry retains the CDR3 DNA only, 45 bases that are in frame from base 1. The junction carries 14 bases between V and J, which are trimmed by 5 bases and 1 base respectively. The full study reports these points: How much clinical and demographic metadata was included differed by source and by participant, and the metadata was provided uncurated.

The collaborating institutions used their own protocols to collect whole blood in K2EDTA tubes. Collaborator samples were shipped for TCRbeta analysis as frozen whole blood, isolated PBMCs, or DNA extracted from either sample type. The immunoSEQ Assay, a bias-controlled multiplex PCR, was used to amplify TCRbeta CDR3 regions from genomic DNA. Per the original workflow: The number of nucleated cells in each sample was estimated by amplification of reference gene primers within the assay. To quantify the absolute abundance of each unique TCRbeta CDR3 rearrangement, sequence reads were collapsed and filtered. For each sample, productive Simpson clonality was calculated by taking the square root of Simpson's diversity index across productive rearrangements. TCRdb took this table from immuneACCESS and kept in-frame rearrangements with V and J called. Such tables lack part of the clones; where checked against another copy, unresolved V genes explain under half of the gap, and the rest is unexplained. Clone size and the V and J calls come from that table; the DNA yielded D and trimming. The sample table shows 350,000 or so clones, and around 82% are seen once. The ten largest clones capture about 3% of the sample.

Comment on this clone: What antigen it recognizes has not been identified. No per-base quality is available; no much larger clone lies one base away.

The TCR originated in a young man with active or convalescent COVID-19. The chain employs TRBV13 and TRBJ1-1; D gene: possibly TRBD1, on 6 matching bases. Material: peripheral blood. The DNA sequence is TGTGCCAGCAGCAAATTCCGGACAGCGAACACTGAAGCTTTCTTT. This is translated as CASSKFRTANTEAFF.